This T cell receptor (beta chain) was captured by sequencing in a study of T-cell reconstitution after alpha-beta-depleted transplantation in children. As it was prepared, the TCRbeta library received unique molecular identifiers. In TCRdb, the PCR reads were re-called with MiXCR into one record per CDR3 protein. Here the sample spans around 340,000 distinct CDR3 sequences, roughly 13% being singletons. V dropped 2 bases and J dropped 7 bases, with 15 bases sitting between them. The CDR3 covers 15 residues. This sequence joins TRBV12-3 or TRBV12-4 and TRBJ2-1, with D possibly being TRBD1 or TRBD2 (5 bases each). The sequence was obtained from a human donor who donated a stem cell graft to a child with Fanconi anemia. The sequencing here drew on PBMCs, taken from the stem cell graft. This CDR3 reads CASSLLSSQGNEQFF. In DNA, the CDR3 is TGTGCCAGCAGTTTATTGTCTAGCCAGGGAAATGAGCAGTTCTTC.